Sequencing of this T cell receptor (beta chain) was carried out in a study of early T cells in non-severe SARS-CoV-2 infection. This clonotype was seen a few times. Tagging with unique molecular identifiers was applied to individual cDNA molecules. TCRdb reprocessed the 5' RACE reads via MiXCR and lists one record per CDR3 protein. The profile covers 40,000 to 55,000 distinct CDR3 sequences, with over 10% appearing a single time and roughly 10% taken by the ten largest. This TCR derives from an adult who was a healthcare worker with PCR-confirmed SARS-CoV-2 infection or an uninfected control (not recorded which). The sample consisted of whole blood.

CDR3 loop: CASGFLEDTQYF. The CDR3 bases are TGTGCCAGCGGGTTCCTGGAAGATACGCAGTATTTT. The chain combines TRBV3-1 with TRBJ2-3; no clear D. Germline V gene lookup returns CDR1 LGHDT and CDR2 YNNKEL (reference sequence). V was cut by 8 bases and J by 5 bases, with 11 bases left in between. This CDR3 contains 12 residues.